Presented here are 26 T cell receptor beta chains from one specimen sequenced in a study of blood T cell repertoires in COVID-19. The method was immunoSEQ multiplex PCR; TCRdb's version includes in-frame clones alone and lacks a portion of them. The repertoire includes 110,000 to 150,000 clones, approximately 89% of them detected once, and about 1.5% sits in the top ten. Sequences were obtained from peripheral blood. All receptors derive from a woman between 50 and 59 years old with acute or convalescent COVID-19.

Only a few counts were recorded for this clone. The chain is built from TRBV24-1 and TRBJ1-2; TRBD1 matches at 7 bases. The J segment lost 7 bases and the V segment lost 4 bases, leaving 8 bases of the junction unmatched. In germline, CDR1 is KGHDR, CDR2 SFDVKD. The CDR3 runs to 14 residues. CDR3: CATSEGDRYGGYTF. The CDR3, as DNA: TGTGCCACCAGTGAGGGGGACAGATACGGTGGCTACACCTTC.

This chain joins TRBV19 and TRBJ1-5; D perhaps matches TRBD1 (6 bases). Trimming removed 3 bases at V and 5 bases at J, with 14 bases between. This CDR3 has 15 amino acids. CDR1 is LNHDA and CDR2 is SQIVND in the germline V gene (reference sequence). The CDR3 loop reads CASSMIGGGDQPQHF. DNA for the CDR3: TGTGCCAGTAGTATGATAGGGGGGGGTGATCAGCCCCAGCATTTT. The complete variable domain, with remaining parts taken from reference TRBV19 and TRBJ1-5, reads DGGITQSPKYLFRKEGQNVTLSCEQNLNHDAMYWYRQDPGQGLRLIYYSQIVNDFQKGDIAEGYSVSREKKESFPLTVTSAQKNPTAFYLCASSMIGGGDQPQHFGDGTRLSIL.

Only one count was recorded for this clone. J is TRBJ2-1 and V is TRBV19, with 7 bases identical to TRBD2. Germline V CDR1 and CDR2: LNHDA, SQIVND (reference sequence). Trimming cost V 1 base and J 4 bases; bases outside gene matches: 4. CDR3 size: 15 residues. CDR3 protein: CASSIVSGYYNEQFF. For the CDR3, the DNA is TGTGCCAGTAGTATAGTTAGCGGGTATTACAATGAGCAGTTCTTC.

The genes are TRBV19 and TRBJ2-7; 10 bases align to TRBD2. Looked up from germline, CDR1 is LNHDA and CDR2 is SQIVND (reference sequence). The CDR3 extends over 17 amino acids. V dropped 5 bases and J dropped 4; count of bases not matched to a gene: 14. Here the CDR3 DNA reads TGTGCCAGTAGTCAGACTAGCGGGTTGCGAGGTAAATACGAGCAGTACTTC. It yields the protein CASSQTSGLRGKYEQYF.

This clone was found once. This chain connects TRBV11-3 to TRBJ1-3; D remains unclear. Trimming left V 4 bases short and J 2 bases short, with 9 bases between. Germline CDR1 SGHNT, CDR2 YENEEA. The CDR3 sequence is 14 residues long. The CDR3, as DNA: TGTGCCAGCAGCTACCGACATCCTGGAAACACCATATATTTT. This codes for CASSYRHPGNTIYF.

This clone was observed once. The gene calls are TRBV27 and TRBJ2-7; 8 positions match TRBD2. There are 15 residues in the CDR3. V was clipped by 5 bases and J by 6 bases; unmatched bases: 12. Germline V gives CDR1 MNHEY, CDR2 SMNVEV (reference sequence). The CDR3 loop reads CASSLISPGLGEQYF. The CDR3 coding sequence is TGTGCCAGCAGTCTCATATCGCCGGGACTAGGCGAGCAGTACTTC.

The chain combines TRBV5-1 with TRBJ2-5, with no clear D. Trimming stripped 4 bases from V and 4 bases from J, with 14 bases between. This CDR3 is 14 amino acids long. Germline CDR1 and CDR2: SGHRS and YFSETQ. The CDR3 is CASSTISPRETQYF. The CDR3 coding sequence is TGCGCCAGCAGCACTATTTCTCCCAGAGAGACCCAGTACTTC.

The chain is built from TRBV7-9 and TRBJ1-2; the match to TRBD1 covers 8 bases. This CDR3 comprises 17 residues. The V and J ends lost 5 bases and 4 bases, in that order; junction bases with no gene match: 15. Germline assignment: CDR1 SEHNR and CDR2 FQNEAQ (reference sequence). CDR3 coding DNA: TGTGCCAGCAGCACCTACGGGACAGGTGGGAGTCCCTATGGCTACACCTTC. This encodes CASSTYGTGGSPYGYTF.

The chain employs TRBV5-6 and TRBJ1-6, with 7 bases fitting TRBD1. CDR1 is SGHDT, CDR2 YYEEEE, per germline. This CDR3 contains 14 residues. The V segment lost 2 bases and the J segment 8 bases; nucleotides outside the gene matches: 4. CDR3 DNA: TGTGCCAGCAGCTTAGACAGGGTCCATTCACCCCTCCACTTT. Its protein product is CASSLDRVHSPLHF.

This chain connects TRBV7-6 to TRBJ2-5; 8 bases line up with TRBD2. CDR1 SGHVS and CDR2 FNYEAQ come from the germline V gene. Losses at the gene ends were 4 bases for V and 5 bases for J; bases not matched to a gene: 9. The CDR3 loop spans 15 amino acids. CDR3 in amino acids: CASSSPAAGAETQYF. The DNA of the CDR3 is TGTGCCAGCAGCTCCCCCGCAGCGGGAGCCGAGACCCAGTACTTC. Together with reference TRBV7-6 and TRBJ2-5, the CDR3 gives the full variable domain: GAGVSQSPRYKVTKRGQDVALRCDPISGHVSLYWYRQALGQGPEFLTYFNYEAQQDKSGLPNDRFSAERPEGSISTLTIQRTEQRDSAMYRCASSSPAAGAETQYFGPGTRLLVL.

This clone was observed a single time. The chain combines TRBV19 with TRBJ1-2; maybe TRBD1 (6 bases). The germline V and J ends were trimmed by 6 bases and 6 bases, with 17 bases remaining between them. The germline V gene encodes CDR1 LNHDA and CDR2 SQIVND (reference sequence). This CDR3 is built from 14 residues. CDR3 residues: CASREGRGLDGYTF. CDR3 sequence (DNA): TGTGCCAGTAGAGAGGGCAGGGGATTAGATGGCTACACCTTC.

The chain couples TRBV28 to TRBJ1-2; D ambiguous. V was clipped by 8 bases and J by 3 bases, with 16 bases between them. CDR1 and CDR2 from the germline V gene are MDHEN and SYDVKM. This CDR3 is 14 amino acids long. CDR3 sequence: CASLRPSGDYGYTF. CDR3 nucleotides: TGTGCCAGCCTACGACCGTCGGGTGACTATGGCTACACCTTC.

This chain joins TRBV2 and TRBJ2-7; tentatively, D is TRBD1 (5 bases). The CDR3 covers 15 residues. V lost 0 bases and J lost 3, with 12 bases in between. Germline CDR1 reads SNHLY; CDR2 reads FYNNEI. The CDR3 nucleotides are TGTGCCAGCAGTGAAGCCCTTTTGGGGCTCTACGAGCAGTACTTC. Its translation is CASSEALLGLYEQYF. Complete variable domain (other parts from reference TRBV2 and TRBJ2-7): EPEVTQTPSHQVTQMGQEVILRCVPISNHLYFYWYRQILGQKVEFLVSFYNNEISEKSEIFDDQFSVERPDGSNFTLKIRSTKLEDSAMYFCASSEALLGLYEQYFGPGTRLTVT.

CDR3 DNA sequence: TGTGCCAGCAGGACACCACAGGGGGCGGTCTATGGCTACACCTTC. Encoded protein: CASRTPQGAVYGYTF. The rearrangement links TRBV28 to TRBJ1-2; 9 bases agree with TRBD1. The germline V gene encodes CDR1 MDHEN and CDR2 SYDVKM. The CDR3 has 15 residues. Unmatched junction bases numbered 9, after V lost 6 bases and J lost 4 bases.

CDR3 amino acids: CAAGGGFYGYTF. Here the CDR3 DNA reads TGTGCCGCGGGGGGTGGCTTCTATGGCTACACCTTC. The chain couples TRBV19 to TRBJ1-2; TRBD1 might be the D (5 bases). The CDR3 consists of 12 residues. CDR1 LNHDA and CDR2 SQIVND come from the germline V gene (reference sequence). Trimming left V 11 bases short and J 4 bases short, with 14 bases between.

This chain connects TRBV18 to TRBJ2-1, with 9 bases lining up with TRBD2. Germline CDR1 KGHSH, CDR2 LQKENI. This CDR3 comprises 18 residues. V was pared by 2 bases and J by 0 bases, with 8 bases of the junction left unmatched. CDR3 DNA sequence: TGTGCCAGCTCACCAAGGGGTAGCGGGGGCCTCTCCTACAATGAGCAGTTCTTC. The encoded protein is CASSPRGSGGLSYNEQFF.

CDR3 loop: CASSSDNQPQHF. The CDR3 coding sequence is TGTGCCAGCAGTTCAGACAATCAGCCCCAGCATTTT. This chain uses TRBV12-3 or TRBV12-4 with TRBJ1-5; D gene unclear. V lost 4 bases and J 3 bases, leaving 4 bases between the germline ends. This CDR3 spans 12 amino acids.

This clone was detected only a few times. The chain couples TRBV4-2 to TRBJ1-2; 8 bases line up with TRBD1. V lost 2 bases to trimming and J lost 4 bases; unmatched junction nucleotides: 3. The CDR3 has 14 amino acids. Germline CDR1 and CDR2: LGHNA and YNFKEQ. The CDR3 sequence: CASSQPGQGYGYTF. CDR3 nucleotide sequence: TGTGCCAGCAGCCAACCCGGACAGGGCTATGGCTACACCTTC.

The rearrangement links TRBV18 to TRBJ2-7, with TRBD2 identical over 9 bases. CDR3 length: 14 residues. Germline CDR1 KGHSH, CDR2 LQKENI. J gave up 3 bases and V 2 bases, and 2 bases lay outside the gene matches. The CDR3 region has the DNA TGTGCCAGCTCACCAGCTAGCGGGATCTACGAGCAGTACTTC. The encoded protein is CASSPASGIYEQYF.

This clone was seen once. The rearrangement uses TRBV19 and TRBJ1-6; TRBD1 matches at 7 bases. Germline V CDR1 and CDR2: LNHDA, SQIVND (reference sequence). Trimming took 4 bases from V and 2 from J; bases not matched to a gene: 5. There are 16 residues in the CDR3. In DNA form, the CDR3 reads TGTGCCAGTAGTAACACCGGGACAGCCTATAATTCACCCCTCCACTTT. Amino acid sequence: CASSNTGTAYNSPLHF.

The V call is TRBV19, the J call TRBJ1-1; D might be TRBD1 (6 bases). This CDR3 has 15 amino acids. Trimming shortened V by 5 bases and J by 1 base, and 14 bases separated the two germline ends. In germline, CDR1 is LNHDA, CDR2 SQIVND (reference sequence). The CDR3 loop is CASSGGDRRNTEAFF. The CDR3 DNA reads as TGTGCCAGTAGTGGGGGAGACAGGAGGAACACTGAAGCTTTCTTT.

The chain combines TRBV7-9 with TRBJ2-3; 10 nucleotides match TRBD2. This CDR3 region has 15 residues. The germline V gene has CDR1 SEHNR and CDR2 FQNEAQ (reference sequence). Trimming took 4 bases from V and 7 from J; bases not matched to a gene: 8. CDR3 in amino acids: CASSSLAGFGNTQYF. The CDR3 coding sequence is TGTGCCAGCAGCTCACTAGCGGGATTTGGGAATACGCAGTATTTT.

The genes are TRBV7-2 and TRBJ1-5; D ambiguous. V was pared by 5 bases and J by 5 bases, with 13 bases between. This CDR3 is 14 amino acids long. Germline CDR1 and CDR2: SGHTA and FQGNSA. Here the CDR3 DNA reads TGTGCCAGCAGCCCGAACTCAATCCATCAGCCCCAGCATTTT. It is translated as CASSPNSIHQPQHF.

V usage is TRBV5-1 and J usage is TRBJ2-7; D perhaps matches TRBD1 (5 bases). CDR3 length: 14 amino acids. The germline V gene encodes CDR1 SGHRS and CDR2 YFSETQ. Trimming pared 4 bases from V and 2 bases from J, leaving 13 bases between. CDR3 nucleotides: TGCGCCAGCAGCCTTGACAGAGAAGCCTACGAGCAGTACTTC. This gives the protein CASSLDREAYEQYF.

The genes are TRBV7-9 and TRBJ2-5, with a possible D match to TRBD1 (6 bases). V shed 1 base and J shed 5 bases, with 11 bases lying between them. The CDR3 sequence is 14 residues long. Germline values: CDR1 SEHNR, CDR2 FQNEAQ (reference sequence). The CDR3 DNA sequence: TGTGCCAGCAGCTTAGGCAGGGGAAGTGAGACCCAGTACTTC. Translation gives CASSLGRGSETQYF.

The V and J genes are TRBV19 and TRBJ1-5, with 10 positions matching TRBD1. This CDR3 comprises 16 residues. CDR1 LNHDA and CDR2 SQIVND come from the germline V gene (reference sequence). V shed 6 bases and J 2 bases; nucleotides not matched to a gene: 7. The DNA for the CDR3 is TGTGCCAGTAGCCTACCGGGACAGGGGCGCAATCAGCCCCAGCATTTT. Its protein product is CASSLPGQGRNQPQHF.